This TCR beta chain was recovered during a study of cytomegalovirus exposure and HLA in healthy donors. The donors, nominally healthy at sampling, likely had unrecorded immune exposures. From germline, CDR1 is SGHTA and CDR2 FQGNSA. The V and J ends lost 7 bases and 4 bases, in that order; junction bases with no gene match: 13. This CDR3 spans 15 amino acids. Use of 60 Vbeta and 13 Jbeta primers characterized the PCR. Libraries were prepared by immunoSEQ multiplex PCR; TCRdb keeps only in-frame clonotypes and omits some of them. The profile shows 80,000 or so clones, around three quarters of them singletons. Study outcomes and limitations: A later analysis appeared to link common viral pathogens to several of the most significant clusters. Sequencing probably produced one cluster of sequence variants that were highly shared.

The sample holds a few counts of this clone. Its target is unknown. The TCR originated in a woman in her 40s in good health and CMV-seronegative. The specimen sequenced was PBMCs. This chain links TRBV7-2 with TRBJ2-7; 7 positions agree with TRBD2. The DNA of the CDR3 is TGTGCCAGCACCAAAGGGGCTAGCGGATCTTACGAGCAGTACTTC. This codes for CASTKGASGSYEQYF. Supplemented by reference TRBV7-2 and TRBJ2-7, the full variable domain reads GAGVSQSPSNKVTEKGKDVELRCDPISGHTALYWYRQSLGQGLEFLIYFQGNSAPDKSGLPSDRFSAERTGGSVSTLTIQRTQQEDSAVYLCASTKGASGSYEQYFGPGTRLTVT.